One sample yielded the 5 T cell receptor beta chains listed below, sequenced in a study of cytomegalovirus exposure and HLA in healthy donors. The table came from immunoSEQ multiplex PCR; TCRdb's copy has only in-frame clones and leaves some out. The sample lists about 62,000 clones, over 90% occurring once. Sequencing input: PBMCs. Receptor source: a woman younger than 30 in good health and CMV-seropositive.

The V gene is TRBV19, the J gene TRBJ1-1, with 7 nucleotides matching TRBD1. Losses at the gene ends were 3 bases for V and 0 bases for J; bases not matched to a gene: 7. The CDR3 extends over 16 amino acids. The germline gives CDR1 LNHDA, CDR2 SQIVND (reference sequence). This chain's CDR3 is CASSISPGGMNTEAFF. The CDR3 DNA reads TGTGCCAGTAGTATTTCGCCAGGGGGTATGAACACTGAAGCTTTCTTT.

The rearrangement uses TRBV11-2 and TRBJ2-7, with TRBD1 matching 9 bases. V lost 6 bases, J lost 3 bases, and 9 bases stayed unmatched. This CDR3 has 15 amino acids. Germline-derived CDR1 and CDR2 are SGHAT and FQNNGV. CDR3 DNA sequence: TGTGCCAGCAGGGATCTGGGGGACAGGGACTACGAGCAGTACTTC. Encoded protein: CASRDLGDRDYEQYF. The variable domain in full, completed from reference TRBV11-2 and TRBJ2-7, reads EAGVAQSPRYKIIEKRQSVAFWCNPISGHATLYWYQQILGQGPKLLIQFQNNGVVDDSQLPKDRFSAERLKGVDSTLKIQPAKLEDSAVYLCASRDLGDRDYEQYFGPGTRLTVT.

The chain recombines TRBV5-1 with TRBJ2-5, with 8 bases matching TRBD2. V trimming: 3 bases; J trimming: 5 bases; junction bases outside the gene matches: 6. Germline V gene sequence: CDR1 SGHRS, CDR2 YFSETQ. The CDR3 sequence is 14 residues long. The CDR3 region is CASSSPRGGETQYF. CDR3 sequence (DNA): TGCGCCAGCAGCTCCCCCCGCGGGGGGGAGACCCAGTACTTC. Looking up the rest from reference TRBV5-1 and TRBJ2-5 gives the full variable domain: KAGVTQTPRYLIKTRGQQVTLSCSPISGHRSVSWYQQTPGQGLQFLFEYFSETQRNKGNFPGRFSGRQFSNSRSEMNVSTLELGDSALYLCASSSPRGGETQYFGPGTRLLVL.

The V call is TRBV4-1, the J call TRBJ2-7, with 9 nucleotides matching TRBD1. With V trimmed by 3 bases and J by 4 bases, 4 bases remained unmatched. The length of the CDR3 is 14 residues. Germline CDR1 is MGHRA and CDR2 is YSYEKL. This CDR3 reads CASSHPGQGYEQYF. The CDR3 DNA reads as TGCGCCAGCAGCCACCCGGGACAGGGTTACGAGCAGTACTTC.

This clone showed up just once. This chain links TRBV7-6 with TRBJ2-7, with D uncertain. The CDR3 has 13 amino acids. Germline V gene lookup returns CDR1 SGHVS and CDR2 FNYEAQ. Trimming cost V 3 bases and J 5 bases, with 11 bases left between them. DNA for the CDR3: TGTGCCAGCAGCTTCTTTGGTGGGCACGAGCAGTACTTC. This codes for CASSFFGGHEQYF.